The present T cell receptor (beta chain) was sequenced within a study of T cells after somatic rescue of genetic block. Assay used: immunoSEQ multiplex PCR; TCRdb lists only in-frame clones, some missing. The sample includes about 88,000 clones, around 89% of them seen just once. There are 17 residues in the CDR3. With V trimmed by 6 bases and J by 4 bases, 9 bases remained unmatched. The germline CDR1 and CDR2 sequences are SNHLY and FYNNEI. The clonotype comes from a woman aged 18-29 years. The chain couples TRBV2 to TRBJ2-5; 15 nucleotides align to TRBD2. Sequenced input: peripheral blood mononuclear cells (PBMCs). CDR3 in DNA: TGTGCCAGCAGGGCCGGACTAGCGGGAGGGCCAGGAGAGACCCAGTACTTC. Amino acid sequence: CASRAGLAGGPGETQYF.